The 11 T cell receptor beta chains below come from one sample, sequenced in a study of T-cell reconstitution after alpha-beta-depleted transplantation in children. Unique molecular identifiers featured in how the TCRbeta library was prepared. Using its own MiXCR run on the PCR reads, TCRdb lists one record per CDR3 protein. The sample records roughly 350,000 distinct CDR3 sequences, under 20% being singletons. Sequenced material: PBMCs, mostly from graft donor cells, taken 360 days after TCRalphabeta/CD19-depleted stem cell transplant. All receptors derive from a male patient aged 2 to 9 who had a stem cell transplant for acute lymphoblastic leukemia, so the T cells may come from the graft donor.

This clonotype was found a few times. This chain uses TRBV12-1 with TRBJ2-7; no check of the table's D call, TRBD1, against the DNA was made. TRBV12-1 is listed as a pseudogene. CDR3 size: 18 residues. The DNA of the CDR3 is TGTGCCAGCAGCTTTGCACTGATAGGGACAGGGAGCTCCTACGAGCAGTACTTC. Its translation: CASSFALIGTGSSYEQYF.

This chain connects TRBV10-3 to TRBJ2-2; D might be TRBD1 (6 bases). Germline CDR1 ENHRY, CDR2 SYGVKD. The germline V and J ends were trimmed by 10 bases and 4 bases, with 16 bases remaining between them. The CDR3 length is 14 residues. CDR3 coding DNA: TGTGCCACTTTTTCGACAGGTGGCACCGGGGAGCTGTTTTTT. This translates into CATFSTGGTGELFF.

This clonotype has a handful of counts. J is TRBJ2-3 and V is TRBV16, with D perhaps matching TRBD2 (5 bases). This CDR3 has 13 amino acids. Germline V lookup: CDR1 KGHSY, CDR2 FQNENV. The V gene lost 4 bases and the J gene lost 6 bases, with 11 bases spanning the gap. The CDR3 loop is CASSPGIRDTQYF. Written as DNA, the CDR3 is TGTGCCAGCAGCCCCGGGATACGGGATACGCAGTATTTT.

V is TRBV6-1 and J is TRBJ2-7; D may be TRBD1 (6 bases). Looked up from germline, CDR1 is MNHNS and CDR2 is SASEGT. The length of the CDR3 is 14 residues. Deletions cut 10 bases from V and 0 bases from J, with 16 bases between. This CDR3 is CATEGRGSSYEQYF. CDR3 DNA sequence: TGTGCCACCGAAGGAAGGGGGAGCTCCTACGAGCAGTACTTC.

The sample holds many counts of this clonotype. The rearrangement uses TRBV4-1 and TRBJ2-1, with D unresolved. The V gene lost 4 bases and the J gene lost 9 bases, with 19 bases spanning the gap. Germline V lookup: CDR1 MGHRA, CDR2 YSYEKL. The CDR3 covers 15 residues. CDR3 in amino acids: CASSPHLDWTGEQFF. CDR3 nucleotides: TGCGCCAGCAGCCCCCACCTTGACTGGACCGGTGAGCAGTTCTTC.

This clonotype came up a few times. The chain joins TRBV29-1 to TRBJ1-1; a possible D gene is TRBD1 (5 bases). This CDR3 has 11 amino acids. Between the trimmed V and J ends, which lost 6 bases and 7 bases, there was a span of 12 bases. Germline lookup yields CDR1 SQVTM and CDR2 ANQGSEA. DNA of the CDR3: TGCAGCGTACGTAGGGACCTTGAAGCTTTCTTT. It translates to CSVRRDLEAFF. Using reference TRBV29-1 and TRBJ1-1 for the parts outside the CDR3, the full variable domain is SAVISQKPSRDICQRGTSLTIQCQVDSQVTMMFWYRQQPGQSLTLIATANQGSEATYESGFVIDKFPISRPNLTFSTLTVSNMSPEDSSIYLCSVRRDLEAFFGQGTRLTVV.

In nucleotides, the CDR3 is TGCAGTGTCAGCGGCGGGAGAGGCACAGATACGCAGTATTTT. Its translation is CSVSGGRGTDTQYF. This chain connects TRBV20-1 to TRBJ2-3, with 7 bases lining up with TRBD2. Trimming took 7 bases from V and 1 from J; bases not matched to a gene: 8. Germline values: CDR1 DFQATT, CDR2 SNEGSKA (reference sequence). This CDR3 has 14 amino acids.

This clonotype has ten or more counts. The V and J genes are TRBV10-3 and TRBJ2-2; D gene unclear. The V and J ends lost 0 bases and 1 base respectively, with 0 bases between them. The V gene's germline CDR1 is ENHRY and CDR2 SYGVKD. This CDR3 contains 13 residues. CDR3 in DNA: TGTGCCATCAGTGAGTCGAACACCGGGGAGCTGTTTTTT. It encodes CAISESNTGELFF.

This clonotype came up a few times. V usage is TRBV6-1 and J usage is TRBJ1-1; possible D gene TRBD1, 5 bases. Germline V lookup: CDR1 MNHNS, CDR2 SASEGT. Trimming cost V 7 bases and J 3 bases, with 21 bases left between them. The CDR3 is 16 amino acids. This CDR3 is CASTLTTNGGYTEAFF. In nucleotides, the CDR3 is TGTGCCAGCACCCTTACAACAAATGGGGGTTACACTGAAGCTTTCTTT.

Only a few counts were recorded for this clonotype. This rearrangement joins TRBV28 to TRBJ2-3, with a tentative D call TRBD2 (6 bases). V was cut by 1 base and J by 0 bases, with 11 bases left in between. This CDR3 is built from 16 residues. From germline, CDR1 is MDHEN and CDR2 SYDVKM. In DNA, the CDR3 is TGTGCCAGCAGTTTATATACGGGAGCTAGCACAGATACGCAGTATTTT. This sequence encodes CASSLYTGASTDTQYF.

The V and J genes are TRBV4-1 and TRBJ2-3; tentative D call: TRBD2 (5 bases). The V and J ends lost 4 bases and 6 bases respectively, with 17 bases between them. CDR1 is MGHRA, CDR2 YSYEKL, per germline. This CDR3 spans 15 amino acids. This chain's CDR3 is CASSPRTPRYDTQYF. DNA of the CDR3: TGCGCCAGCAGCCCAAGGACTCCTCGGTACGATACGCAGTATTTT.